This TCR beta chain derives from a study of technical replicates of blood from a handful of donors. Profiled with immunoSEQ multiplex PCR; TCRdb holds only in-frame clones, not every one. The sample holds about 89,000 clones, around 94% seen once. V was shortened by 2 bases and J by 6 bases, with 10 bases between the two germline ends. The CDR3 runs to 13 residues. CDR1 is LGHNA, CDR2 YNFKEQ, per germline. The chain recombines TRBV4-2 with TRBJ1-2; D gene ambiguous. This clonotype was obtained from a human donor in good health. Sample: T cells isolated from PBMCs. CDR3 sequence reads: CASSQTRRDGYTF. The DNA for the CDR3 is TGTGCCAGCAGCCAAACGCGGAGGGATGGCTACACCTTC.